These 11 T cell receptor beta chains were sequenced from one sample in a study of OX40 agonist ivuxolimab in advanced cancers. Clones were sequenced by immunoSEQ multiplex PCR, and TCRdb holds only the in-frame ones, with some missing. The data contain approximately 68,000 clones, 85% to 90% of them singletons. The sequencing here drew on CD4+ or CD8+ T cells sorted from blood, taken in a trial of the OX40 agonist ivuxolimab. Receptors were obtained from an adult with an advanced solid tumor such as melanoma, head and neck, liver or kidney cancer.

J is TRBJ1-2 and V is TRBV11-2; weak D call: TRBD1 (6 bases). This CDR3 has 15 residues. Germline V lookup: CDR1 SGHAT, CDR2 FQNNGV. The V end lost 1 base, the J end lost 8 bases, and 17 bases lay between the germline ends. The CDR3 DNA is TGTGCCAGCAGCTTAGGTTCGGGGGCATCGAAAGGCTACACCTTC. It is translated as CASSLGSGASKGYTF.

V and J are TRBV2 and TRBJ2-2; 9 positions agree with TRBD1. CDR3 length: 14 residues. J was trimmed by 4 bases and V by 8 bases; bases with no gene match: 5. The V gene's germline CDR1 is SNHLY and CDR2 FYNNEI. CDR3 nucleotide sequence: TGTGCCAGCCTCAAGACAGGGGGCACCGGGGAGCTGTTTTTT. Protein sequence: CASLKTGGTGELFF. Together with reference TRBV2 and TRBJ2-2, the CDR3 gives the full variable domain: EPEVTQTPSHQVTQMGQEVILRCVPISNHLYFYWYRQILGQKVEFLVSFYNNEISEKSEIFDDQFSVERPDGSNFTLKIRSTKLEDSAMYFCASLKTGGTGELFFGEGSRLTVL.

The rearrangement joins TRBV18 to TRBJ2-1; D is undetermined. This CDR3 region has 11 residues. Germline V CDR1 and CDR2: KGHSH, LQKENI. Trimming cost V 5 bases and J 9 bases, with 8 bases left between them. For the CDR3, the DNA is TGTGCCAGCTCAGATAGTGGTGAGCAGTTCTTC. Its translation is CASSDSGEQFF. Using reference TRBV18 and TRBJ2-1 for the parts outside the CDR3, the full variable domain is NAGVMQNPRHLVRRRGQEARLRCSPMKGHSHVYWYRQLPEEGLKFMVYLQKENIIDESGMPKERFSAEFPKEGPSILRIQQVVRGDSAAYFCASSDSGEQFFGPGTRLTVL.

The J gene is TRBJ1-2, the V gene TRBV9; tentative D call: TRBD1 (5 bases). The CDR3 loop spans 16 amino acids. Trimming left V 3 bases short and J 8 bases short, with 23 bases between. Germline CDR1 reads SGDLS; CDR2 reads YYNGEE. DNA of the CDR3: TGTGCCAGCAGCGGCCGGGACGGATTCCCCCTCCAGGGCTACACCTTC. Encoded protein: CASSGRDGFPLQGYTF.

J is TRBJ1-1 and V is TRBV7-9; 7 bases are shared with TRBD1. Germline V lookup: CDR1 SEHNR, CDR2 FQNEAQ (reference sequence). The CDR3 has 15 residues. Germline trimming cut 4 bases from V and 1 base from J; bases unmatched to any gene: 6. The CDR3 sequence is CASSSRQGWNTEAFF. Written as DNA, the CDR3 is TGTGCCAGCAGCTCCAGACAGGGATGGAACACTGAAGCTTTCTTT.

This clone was seen only once. V is TRBV6-6 and J is TRBJ2-7; 10 nucleotides agree with TRBD1. After removal of 7 bases from V and 5 bases from J, the junction contained 5 bases not matched to a gene. Germline CDR1 reads MNHNY; CDR2 reads SVGAGI (reference sequence). CDR3 length equals 13 residues. CDR3 sequence reads: CASNPTGGHEQYF. CDR3 nucleotides: TGTGCCAGCAACCCGACAGGGGGCCACGAGCAGTACTTC.

V gene TRBV4-1 combines with J gene TRBJ2-3, with TRBD1 as a possible D gene (5 bases). Trimming pared 1 base from V and 5 bases from J, leaving 7 bases between. Per germline, CDR1 MGHRA and CDR2 YSYEKL. There are 13 residues in the CDR3. CDR3 amino acids: CASSQGREDTQYF. Written as DNA, the CDR3 is TGCGCCAGCAGCCAAGGCAGGGAAGATACGCAGTATTTT.

This chain joins TRBV19 and TRBJ1-1; D unclear. With 5 bases removed from V and 0 bases from J, the gap between germline ends came to 13 bases. From germline, CDR1 is LNHDA and CDR2 SQIVND (reference sequence). There are 15 residues in the CDR3. The CDR3 region has the DNA TGTGCCAGTAGTGTCAGGACTTCCCTGAACACTGAAGCTTTCTTT. Its translation is CASSVRTSLNTEAFF.

The V call is TRBV11-2, the J call TRBJ2-7, with a tentative D call TRBD2 (5 bases). CDR1 and CDR2 (germline): SGHAT, FQNNGV. This CDR3 comprises 12 residues. The V and J ends lost 3 bases and 6 bases respectively, with 9 bases between them. CDR3 nucleotide sequence: TGTGCCAGCAGCTTCCGGGATGGCGAGCAGTACTTC. Protein sequence: CASSFRDGEQYF.

This clone came up once. V and J are TRBV28 and TRBJ1-5; 7 bases align to TRBD1. The CDR3 extends over 15 amino acids. Trimming removed 6 bases from V and 0 bases from J; junction bases left unmatched: 5. Per germline, CDR1 MDHEN and CDR2 SYDVKM. CDR3 sequence: CASRSQGGSNQPQHF. CDR3 nucleotide sequence: TGTGCCAGCAGATCCCAGGGGGGTAGCAATCAGCCCCAGCATTTT.

V usage is TRBV13 and J usage is TRBJ2-1; D possibly uses TRBD1 or TRBD2 (6 bases each). The germline gives CDR1 PRHDT, CDR2 FYEKMQ (reference sequence). The germline V and J ends were trimmed by 7 bases and 6 bases, with 19 bases remaining between them. The CDR3 sequence is 15 residues long. Here the CDR3 DNA reads TGTGCCAGCACCTGGGGCGGGACATATCCCAATGAGCAGTTCTTC. This codes for CASTWGGTYPNEQFF.